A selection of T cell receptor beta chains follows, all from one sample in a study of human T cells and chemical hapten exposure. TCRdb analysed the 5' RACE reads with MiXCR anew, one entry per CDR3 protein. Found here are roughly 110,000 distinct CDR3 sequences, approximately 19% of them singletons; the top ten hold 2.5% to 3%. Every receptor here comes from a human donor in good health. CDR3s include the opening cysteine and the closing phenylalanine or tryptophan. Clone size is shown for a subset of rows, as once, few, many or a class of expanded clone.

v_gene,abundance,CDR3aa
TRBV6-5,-,CASSYSGTGFNSPLHF
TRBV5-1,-,CASSLEARGKYGYTF
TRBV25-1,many,CASSETAPTYEQYF
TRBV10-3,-,CAISEGLAGGADTQYF
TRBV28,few,CASSSPSWNTAAFF
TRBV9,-,CASSGKEGQETQYF
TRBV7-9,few,CASSSGQTMAQHF
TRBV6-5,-,CASSYSGGSWNEQFF
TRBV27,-,CASSLSSAGWPNQPQHF
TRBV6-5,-,CASSYFVGRYEKLFF
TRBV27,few,CASSSWGRNYEQYF
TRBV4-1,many,CASSQEWDNAYEQYF
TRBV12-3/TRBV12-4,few,CASSLEGWLNEQFF
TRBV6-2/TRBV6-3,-,CASSQELAGGPIREQYF
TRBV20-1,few,CSAGGGTTSAYEQYF
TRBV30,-,CAWSVKGGYTF
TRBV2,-,CASIVGKSSGNTIYF
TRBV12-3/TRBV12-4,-,CASSISSREQFF
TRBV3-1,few,CASSHVAGGNEQFF